This is a list of T cell receptor beta chains from one sample in a study of blood T cell repertoires in COVID-19. TCRdb keeps only in-frame clones here, not all; method: immunoSEQ multiplex PCR. The sample has about 290,000 clones, about 85% seen once. Sequences were obtained from peripheral blood. These TCRs come from a woman aged 45 to 65 with active or convalescent COVID-19. Both conserved end residues are part of each CDR3. A D gene is named only where the DNA matches it firmly. Size is stated for part of the rows, as once, few or many counts, or as a class when the clone is expanded.

size	D	V	J	DNA	CDR3
NA	NA	TRBV27	TRBJ2-1	TGTGCCAGCACTTACGACAGGTCAAGCTACAATGAGCAGTTCTTC	CASTYDRSSYNEQFF
NA	NA	TRBV19	TRBJ1-6	TGTGCCAGTAGTTGGGGGCAGGGGAACTCACCCCTCCACTTT	CASSWGQGNSPLHF
few	NA	TRBV10-1	TRBJ1-1	TGCGCCAGCAGTGACACGGGACTCGGGAACACTGAAGCTTTCTTT	CASSDTGLGNTEAFF
NA	NA	TRBV4-1	TRBJ2-7	TGCGCCAGCAGCCAAGCTGTGGCGGGATTAACCTACGAGCAGTACTTC	CASSQAVAGLTYEQYF
NA	TRBD1	TRBV5-4	TRBJ1-1	TGTGCCAGCAGCTCCGCACCCGGGACAGACACTGAAGCTTTCTTT	CASSSAPGTDTEAFF
NA	TRBD1	TRBV7-9	TRBJ1-1	TGTGCCAGCAGAAAAACAGGGGGACAGATGAACACTGAAGCTTTCTTT	CASRKTGGQMNTEAFF
many	NA	TRBV21-1	TRBJ1-3	TGTGCCAGCAGCCGTAAAAGGGAACAGGGGGCCAACACCATATATTTT	CASSRKREQGANTIYF
NA	TRBD1	TRBV18	TRBJ1-1	TGTGCCAGCTCGGGGGACAGAGATGAAGCTTTCTTT	CASSGDRDEAFF
NA	NA	TRBV9	TRBJ1-1	TGTGCCAGCAGCGTAGGTAACTACAACACTGAAGCTTTCTTT	CASSVGNYNTEAFF
NA	TRBD2	TRBV5-1	TRBJ2-3	TGCGCCAGCAGCTTGGGGACTAGCGGGAGGGATACGCAGTATTTT	CASSLGTSGRDTQYF
NA	NA	TRBV20-1	TRBJ1-2	TGCAGGGGGGGAGATAACTATGGCTACACCTTC	CRGGDNYGYTF
NA	NA	TRBV20-1	TRBJ2-7	TGCAGTGCTAGGTCCCTAGGCGAGCAGTACTTC	CSARSLGEQYF
once	NA	TRBV19	TRBJ1-3	TGTGCCAGTATTCCGGACGGGGGCTCTGGAAACACCATATATTTT	CASIPDGGSGNTIYF
NA	TRBD2	TRBV4-2	TRBJ2-7	TGTGCCAGCAGCCATCCCGGGACTAGCTCCTACGAGCAGTACTTC	CASSHPGTSSYEQYF
NA	NA	TRBV24-1	TRBJ2-1	TGTGCCACCAGTGATCCCGGTGGCTACAATGAGCAGTTCTTC	CATSDPGGYNEQFF
NA	NA	TRBV19	TRBJ1-1	TGTGCCAGTAGTATAGATACGGCAGGTGAAGCTTTCTTT	CASSIDTAGEAFF
NA	NA	TRBV5-4	TRBJ2-3	TGTGCCAGCAGCCAGGGGCGGGAGAGGGAAGGAGATACGCAGTATTTT	CASSQGREREGDTQYF
once	TRBD2	TRBV5-1	TRBJ2-1	TGCGCCAGCAGCATCCGACTAGCGGGGGGCCCTTACAATGAGCAGTTCTTC	CASSIRLAGGPYNEQFF
once	TRBD1	TRBV5-6	TRBJ2-1	TGTGCCAGCAGCCGACCCGGGACAGACTACAATGAGCAGTTCTTC	CASSRPGTDYNEQFF
NA	NA	TRBV7-9	TRBJ1-2	TGTGCCAGCAGCTCTAAATTGGCAGGGCCCCACTATGGCTACACCTTC	CASSSKLAGPHYGYTF
NA	TRBD1	TRBV19	TRBJ1-4	TGTGCCAGTACTACCGGGACAGGGGGTACGCGGGAAAAACTGTTTTTT	CASTTGTGGTREKLFF
NA	TRBD2	TRBV5-1	TRBJ2-1	TGCGCCAGCAGCTGGGGACTAGCGGGAGGGCCGGAGCAGTTCTTC	CASSWGLAGGPEQFF
NA	TRBD2	TRBV4-1	TRBJ2-3	TGCGCCAGCAGCCAAGGGCGGCTAGCGGACACAGATACGCAGTATTTT	CASSQGRLADTDTQYF
NA	TRBD1	TRBV29-1	TRBJ2-3	TGCAGCGTTACCCGCCGGGACAGGGAGACAGATACGCAGTATTTT	CSVTRRDRETDTQYF